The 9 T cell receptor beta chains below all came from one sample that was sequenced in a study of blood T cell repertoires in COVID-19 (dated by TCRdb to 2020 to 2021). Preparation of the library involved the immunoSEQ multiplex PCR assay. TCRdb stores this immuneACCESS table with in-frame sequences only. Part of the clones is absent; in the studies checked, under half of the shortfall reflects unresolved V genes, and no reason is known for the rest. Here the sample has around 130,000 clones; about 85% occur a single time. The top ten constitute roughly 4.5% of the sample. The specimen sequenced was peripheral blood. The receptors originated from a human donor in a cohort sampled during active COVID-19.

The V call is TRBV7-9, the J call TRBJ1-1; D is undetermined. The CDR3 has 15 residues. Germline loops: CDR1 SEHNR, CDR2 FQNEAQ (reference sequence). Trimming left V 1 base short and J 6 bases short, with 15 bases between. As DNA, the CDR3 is TGTGCCAGCAGCTTAGGACAAACCACCGCGTCTGAAGCTTTCTTT. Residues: CASSLGQTTASEAFF.

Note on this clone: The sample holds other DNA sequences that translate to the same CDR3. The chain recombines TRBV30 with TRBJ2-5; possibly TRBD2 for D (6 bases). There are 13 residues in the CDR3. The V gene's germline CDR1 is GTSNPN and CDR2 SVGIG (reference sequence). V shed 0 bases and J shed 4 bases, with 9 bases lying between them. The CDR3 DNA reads TGTGCCTGGAGTGTCCAGGGAGGAGAGACCCAGTACTTC. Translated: CAWSVQGGETQYF.

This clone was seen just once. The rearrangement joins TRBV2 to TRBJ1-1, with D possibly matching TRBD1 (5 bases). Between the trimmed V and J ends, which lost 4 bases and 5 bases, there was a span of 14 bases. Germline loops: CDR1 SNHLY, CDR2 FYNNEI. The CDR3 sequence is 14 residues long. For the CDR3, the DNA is TGTGCCAGCAGTGTTCAAGGGGTGGGGACTGAAGCTTTCTTT. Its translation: CASSVQGVGTEAFF. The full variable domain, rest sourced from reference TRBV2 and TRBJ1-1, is EPEVTQTPSHQVTQMGQEVILRCVPISNHLYFYWYRQILGQKVEFLVSFYNNEISEKSEIFDDQFSVERPDGSNFTLKIRSTKLEDSAMYFCASSVQGVGTEAFFGQGTRLTVV.

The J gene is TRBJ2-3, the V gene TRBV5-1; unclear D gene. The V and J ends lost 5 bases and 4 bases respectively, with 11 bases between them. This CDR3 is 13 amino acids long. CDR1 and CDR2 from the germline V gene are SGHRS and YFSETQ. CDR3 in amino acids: CASSHGLADTQYF. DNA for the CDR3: TGCGCCAGCAGTCACGGTTTAGCAGATACGCAGTATTTT.

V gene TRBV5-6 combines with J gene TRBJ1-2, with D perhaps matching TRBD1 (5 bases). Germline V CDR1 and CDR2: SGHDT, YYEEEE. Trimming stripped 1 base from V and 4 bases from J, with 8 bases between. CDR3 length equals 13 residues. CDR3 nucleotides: TGTGCCAGCAGCTTGAGGGGTACCTATGGCTACACCTTC. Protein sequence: CASSLRGTYGYTF.

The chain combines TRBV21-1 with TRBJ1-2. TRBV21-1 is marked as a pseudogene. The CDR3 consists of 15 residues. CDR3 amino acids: CASSLHVGGRVGYTF. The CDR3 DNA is TGTGCCAGCAGCCTCCACGTCGGGGGGCGCGTAGGCTACACCTTC.

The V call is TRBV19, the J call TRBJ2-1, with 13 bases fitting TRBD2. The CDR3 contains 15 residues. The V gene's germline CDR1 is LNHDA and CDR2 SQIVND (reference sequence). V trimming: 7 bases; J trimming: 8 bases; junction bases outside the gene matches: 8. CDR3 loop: CASIQTSGGVYEQFF. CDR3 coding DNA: TGTGCCAGTATCCAAACTAGCGGGGGGGTCTATGAGCAGTTCTTC.

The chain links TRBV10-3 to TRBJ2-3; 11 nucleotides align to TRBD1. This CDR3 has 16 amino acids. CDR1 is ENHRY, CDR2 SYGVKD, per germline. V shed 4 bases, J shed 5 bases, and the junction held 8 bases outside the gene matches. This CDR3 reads CAISVTGTGGGDTQYF. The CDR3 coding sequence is TGTGCCATCAGTGTCACCGGGACAGGGGGTGGAGATACGCAGTATTTT.

DNA of the CDR3: TGCGCCAGCAGTGAGGGACAGCGGAATGAAAAACTGTTTTTT. Protein: CASSEGQRNEKLFF. The V call is TRBV5-1, the J call TRBJ1-4; the match to TRBD1 covers 7 bases. Germline V gene sequence: CDR1 SGHRS, CDR2 YFSETQ. The CDR3 contains 14 residues. V lost 5 bases to trimming and J lost 5 bases; unmatched junction nucleotides: 6.